This is a list of T cell receptor beta chains from one sample in a study of cytomegalovirus exposure and HLA in healthy donors. The method was immunoSEQ multiplex PCR; TCRdb's version includes in-frame clones alone and lacks a portion of them. Here the sample spans under 250,000 clones, more than 70% being singletons. The sequenced material came from PBMCs. The receptors derive from a human donor in good health. Each CDR3 is given with its conserved first and last residue. D genes are given only for firm matches. The size entry is marked missing in some rows and otherwise reads once, few, many or a size class.

CDR3 protein,CDR3 DNA,D gene,clone size,J gene,V gene,CDR3 length
CATSPPLSNQETQYF,TGTGCCACCAGCCCCCCGCTGAGTAACCAAGAGACCCAGTACTTC,.,.,TRBJ2-5,TRBV15,15
CASSYLQGPYEQYF,TGTGCCAGCAGTTACTTACAGGGACCCTACGAGCAGTACTTC,.,once,TRBJ2-7,TRBV6-5,14
CASRKTSGSYEQYF,TGTGCCAGTAGGAAGACTAGCGGGAGCTACGAGCAGTACTTC,TRBD2,.,TRBJ2-7,TRBV19,14
CATRDRVYPGNTIYF,TGTGCCACCCGGGACAGGGTCTATCCTGGAAACACCATATATTTT,TRBD1,few,TRBJ1-3,TRBV19,15
CASSEGHSSYINEKLFF,TGTGCCAGCAGTGAAGGTCACAGTTCATACATTAATGAAAAACTGTTTTTT,.,.,TRBJ1-4,TRBV2,17
CASSLELAGEQYF,TGTGCCAGCAGCCTCGAACTAGCGGGAGAGCAGTACTTC,TRBD2,.,TRBJ2-7,TRBV11-2,13
CASSYLRAGGTETQYF,TGTGCCAGCAGTTACTTAAGAGCGGGAGGTACGGAGACCCAGTACTTC,TRBD2,.,TRBJ2-5,TRBV6-5,16
CASSEPSGRNEQYF,TGCGCCAGCAGTGAGCCTAGCGGGAGAAACGAGCAGTACTTC,TRBD2,few,TRBJ2-7,TRBV10-2,14
CASSPEGLAGGPGYEQYF,TGTGCCAGCAGCCCCGAGGGACTAGCGGGAGGGCCCGGCTACGAGCAGTACTTC,TRBD2,.,TRBJ2-7,TRBV9,18
CASSILDSYTGELFF,TGTGCCAGTAGTATTCTGGACTCCTACACCGGGGAGCTGTTTTTT,.,.,TRBJ2-2,TRBV19,15
CAWSARSRETLEAFF,TGTGCCTGGAGTGCACGTTCACGGGAGACGCTTGAAGCTTTCTTT,.,.,TRBJ1-1,TRBV30,15
CASSRGTGPHTGELFF,TGTGCCAGTAGTAGAGGGACAGGGCCTCACACCGGGGAGCTGTTTTTT,TRBD1,.,TRBJ2-2,TRBV19,16
CASSLDRNSPLHF,TGTGCCAGCAGCTTGGATCGGAATTCACCCCTCCACTTT,.,.,TRBJ1-6,TRBV5-6,13
CASSLAGARGYTF,TGTGCCAGCAGCTTAGCAGGGGCTCGGGGCTACACCTTC,.,.,TRBJ1-2,TRBV5-4,13
CASSAGTGLVGSGNTIYF,TGTGCCAGCAGCGCCGGGACAGGGCTCGTTGGCTCTGGAAACACCATATATTTT,TRBD1,.,TRBJ1-3,TRBV9,18
CASSLEGGGSYEQYF,TGTGCCAGCAGCTTAGAAGGCGGGGGATCCTACGAGCAGTACTTC,TRBD2,.,TRBJ2-7,TRBV7-2,15
CASSLTGSTEAFF,TGTGCCAGCAGCTTAACCGGGAGCACTGAAGCTTTCTTT,.,.,TRBJ1-1,TRBV7-3,13